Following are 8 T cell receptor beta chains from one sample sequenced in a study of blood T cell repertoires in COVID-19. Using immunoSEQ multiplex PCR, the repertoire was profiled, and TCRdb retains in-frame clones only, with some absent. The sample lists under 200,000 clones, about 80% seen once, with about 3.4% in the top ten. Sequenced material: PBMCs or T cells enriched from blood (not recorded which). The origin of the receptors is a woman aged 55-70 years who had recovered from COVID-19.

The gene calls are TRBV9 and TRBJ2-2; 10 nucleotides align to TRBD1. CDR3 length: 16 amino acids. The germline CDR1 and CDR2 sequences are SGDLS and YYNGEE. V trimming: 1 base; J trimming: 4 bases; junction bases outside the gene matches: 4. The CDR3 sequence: CASSVRQGASTGELFF. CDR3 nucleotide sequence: TGTGCCAGCAGCGTAAGACAGGGGGCGTCCACCGGGGAGCTGTTTTTT.

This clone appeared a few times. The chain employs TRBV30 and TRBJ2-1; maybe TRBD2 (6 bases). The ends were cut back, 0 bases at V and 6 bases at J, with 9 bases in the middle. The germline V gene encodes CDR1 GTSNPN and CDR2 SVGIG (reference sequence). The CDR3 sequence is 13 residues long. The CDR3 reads CAWSVLGGNEQFF. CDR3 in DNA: TGTGCCTGGAGTGTTTTGGGGGGCAATGAGCAGTTCTTC.

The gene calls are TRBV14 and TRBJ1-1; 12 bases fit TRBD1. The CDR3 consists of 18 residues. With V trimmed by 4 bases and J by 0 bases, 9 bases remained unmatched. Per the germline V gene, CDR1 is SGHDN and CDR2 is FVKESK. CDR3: CASSRGDRGRVMNTEAFF. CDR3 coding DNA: TGTGCCAGCAGCCGAGGGGACAGGGGGCGTGTCATGAACACTGAAGCTTTCTTT.

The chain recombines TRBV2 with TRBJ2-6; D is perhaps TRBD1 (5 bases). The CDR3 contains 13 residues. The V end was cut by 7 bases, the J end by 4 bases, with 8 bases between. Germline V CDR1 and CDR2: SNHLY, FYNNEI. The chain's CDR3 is CASKGPGANVLTF. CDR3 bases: TGTGCCAGCAAGGGGCCCGGGGCCAACGTCCTGACTTTC. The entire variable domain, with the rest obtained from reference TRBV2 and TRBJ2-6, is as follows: EPEVTQTPSHQVTQMGQEVILRCVPISNHLYFYWYRQILGQKVEFLVSFYNNEISEKSEIFDDQFSVERPDGSNFTLKIRSTKLEDSAMYFCASKGPGANVLTFGAGSRLTVL.

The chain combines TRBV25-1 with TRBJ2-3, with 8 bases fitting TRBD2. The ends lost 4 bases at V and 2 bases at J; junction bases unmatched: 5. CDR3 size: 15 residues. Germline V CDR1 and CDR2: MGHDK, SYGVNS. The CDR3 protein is CASSARGEVTDTQYF. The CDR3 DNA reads TGTGCCAGCAGTGCGCGGGGGGAAGTCACAGATACGCAGTATTTT.

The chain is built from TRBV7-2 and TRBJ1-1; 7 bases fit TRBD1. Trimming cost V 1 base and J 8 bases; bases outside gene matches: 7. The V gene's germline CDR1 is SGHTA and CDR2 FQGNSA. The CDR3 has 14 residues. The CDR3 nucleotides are TGTGCCAGCAGCTTAGTGGGGGTACAGGGGGAAGCTTTCTTT. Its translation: CASSLVGVQGEAFF.

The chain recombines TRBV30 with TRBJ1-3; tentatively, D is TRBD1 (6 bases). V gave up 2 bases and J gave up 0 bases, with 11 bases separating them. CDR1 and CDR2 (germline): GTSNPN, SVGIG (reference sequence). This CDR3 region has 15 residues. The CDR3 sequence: CAWSRGAFSGNTIYF. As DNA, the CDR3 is TGTGCCTGGAGTCGGGGGGCCTTCTCTGGAAACACCATATATTTT.

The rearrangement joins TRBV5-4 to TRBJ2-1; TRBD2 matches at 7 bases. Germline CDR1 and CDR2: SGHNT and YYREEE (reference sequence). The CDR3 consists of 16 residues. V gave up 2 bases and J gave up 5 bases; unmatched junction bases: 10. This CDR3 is CASSFPGLGKNNEQFF. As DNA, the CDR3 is TGTGCCAGCAGCTTTCCCGGACTAGGGAAGAACAATGAGCAGTTCTTC.